This TCR beta chain was sequenced during a study of cytomegalovirus exposure and HLA in healthy donors. Study outcomes and limitations: Association of 15,000 to 20,000 TCR beta sequences with HLA alleles was found at 0.05 false discovery rate in a later analysis. Of the V segments, some could not be distinguished, including TRBV6-2 and TRBV6-3, and were excluded. TCR beta V- and J-gene trimming, according to a later analysis, was linked to a missense DCLRE1C variant.

In the case of this clone: Antigen: not known.

Primers included in the PCR were 60 Vbeta and 13 Jbeta primers. Measured with immunoSEQ multiplex PCR; TCRdb has only the in-frame clones, and not every one. The table includes roughly 110,000 clones, approximately 69% detected once. With V trimmed by 4 bases and J by 6 bases, 9 bases remained unmatched. CDR3 size: 15 residues. Germline loops: CDR1 LNHDA, CDR2 SQIVND (reference sequence). The specimen sequenced was PBMCs. The genes are TRBV19 and TRBJ1-2; 9 bases are shared with TRBD1. The origin of this receptor is a woman in her thirties or forties in good health and CMV-seropositive. The CDR3 reads CASSTSGTGFDGYTF. The CDR3 region has the DNA TGTGCCAGTAGTACCTCCGGGACAGGGTTCGATGGCTACACCTTC.